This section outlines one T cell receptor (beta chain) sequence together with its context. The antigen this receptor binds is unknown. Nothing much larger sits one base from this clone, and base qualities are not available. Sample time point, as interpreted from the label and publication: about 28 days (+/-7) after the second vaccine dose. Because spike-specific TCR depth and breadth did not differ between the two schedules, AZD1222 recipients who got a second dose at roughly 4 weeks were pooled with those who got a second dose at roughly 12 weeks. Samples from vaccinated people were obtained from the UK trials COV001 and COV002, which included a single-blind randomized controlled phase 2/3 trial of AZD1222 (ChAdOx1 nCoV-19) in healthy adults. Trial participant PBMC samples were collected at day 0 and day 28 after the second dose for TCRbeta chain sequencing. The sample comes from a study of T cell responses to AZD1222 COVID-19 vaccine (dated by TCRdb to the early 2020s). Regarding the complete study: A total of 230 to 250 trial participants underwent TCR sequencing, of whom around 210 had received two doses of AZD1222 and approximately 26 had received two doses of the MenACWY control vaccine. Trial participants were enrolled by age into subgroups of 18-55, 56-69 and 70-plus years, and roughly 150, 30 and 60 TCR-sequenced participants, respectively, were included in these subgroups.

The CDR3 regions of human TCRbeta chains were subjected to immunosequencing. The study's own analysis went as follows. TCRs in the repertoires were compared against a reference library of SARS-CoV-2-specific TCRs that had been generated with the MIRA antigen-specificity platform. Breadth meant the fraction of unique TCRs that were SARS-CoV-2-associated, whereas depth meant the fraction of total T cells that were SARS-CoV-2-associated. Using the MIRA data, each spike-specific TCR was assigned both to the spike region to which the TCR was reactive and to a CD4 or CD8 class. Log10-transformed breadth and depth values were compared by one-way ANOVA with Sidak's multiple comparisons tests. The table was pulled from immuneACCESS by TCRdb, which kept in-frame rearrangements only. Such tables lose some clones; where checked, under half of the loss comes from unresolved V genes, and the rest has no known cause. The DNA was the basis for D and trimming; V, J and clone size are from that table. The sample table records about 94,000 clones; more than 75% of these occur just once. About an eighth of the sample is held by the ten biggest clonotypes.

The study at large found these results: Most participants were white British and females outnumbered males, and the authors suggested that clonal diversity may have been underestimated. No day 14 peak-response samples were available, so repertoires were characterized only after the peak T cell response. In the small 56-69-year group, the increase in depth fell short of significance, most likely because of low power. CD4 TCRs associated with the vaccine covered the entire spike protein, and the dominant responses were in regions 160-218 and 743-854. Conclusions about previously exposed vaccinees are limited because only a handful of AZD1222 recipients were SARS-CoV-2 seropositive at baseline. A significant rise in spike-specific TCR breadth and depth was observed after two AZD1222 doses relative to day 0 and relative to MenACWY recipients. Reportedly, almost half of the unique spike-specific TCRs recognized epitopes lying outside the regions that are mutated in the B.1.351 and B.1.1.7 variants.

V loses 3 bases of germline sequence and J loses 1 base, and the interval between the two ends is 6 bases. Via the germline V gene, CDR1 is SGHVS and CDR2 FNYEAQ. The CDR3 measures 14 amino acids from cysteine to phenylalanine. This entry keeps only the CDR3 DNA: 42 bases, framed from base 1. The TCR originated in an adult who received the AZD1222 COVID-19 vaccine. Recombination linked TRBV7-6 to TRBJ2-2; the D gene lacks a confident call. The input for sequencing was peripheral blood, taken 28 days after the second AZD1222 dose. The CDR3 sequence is CASSFGENTGELFF. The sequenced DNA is TGTGCCAGCAGCTTTGGAGAGAACACCGGGGAGCTGTTTTTT.